Listed below are T cell receptor beta chains from one sample, sequenced in a study of control samples from healthy donors and cancer patients. The method was immunoSEQ multiplex PCR; TCRdb's version includes in-frame clones alone and lacks a portion of them. Among roughly 90,000 clones, 85% to 90% were seen once, and the ten largest hold 9.5% to 10%. Sequencing was done on a sample of PBMCs. The receptors come from a woman between 50 and 59 years old with colorectal cancer. Both conserved end residues are part of each CDR3. Fields, in order: D gene, clone size, V gene, J gene, CDR3 DNA, CDR3 protein. D genes are given only for firm matches. Size is stated for part of the rows, as once, few or many counts, or as a class when the clone is expanded.

TRBD1	.	TRBV30	TRBJ1-1	TGTGCCTGGACGACCGGGACAGGGGTCCGGGCTTTCTTT	CAWTTGTGVRAFF
.	.	TRBV28	TRBJ1-1	TGTGCCAGCAGTCGAGGCGGGGGGAACACTGAAGCTTTCTTT	CASSRGGGNTEAFF
.	.	TRBV18	TRBJ1-2	TGTGCCAGCTCAAATCCAGCAGTTAACTATGGCTACACCTTC	CASSNPAVNYGYTF
.	.	TRBV18	TRBJ1-2	TGTGCCAGCTCACCACCGGAAGGTCTTTACAATGGCTACACCTTC	CASSPPEGLYNGYTF
.	.	TRBV5-6	TRBJ2-1	TGTGCCAGCAGCCCGCGTACCGGGAAGTCGGATGAGCAGTTCTTC	CASSPRTGKSDEQFF
.	.	TRBV15	TRBJ1-1	TGTGCCACCAGCAGAGATCCGGGGACTGAAGCTTTCTTT	CATSRDPGTEAFF
TRBD2	.	TRBV7-8	TRBJ2-3	TGTGCCAGCAGCTTAGAGGGGCTAGCGGGGGCCCCCCTTAGCACAGATACGCAGTATTTT	CASSLEGLAGAPLSTDTQYF
.	.	TRBV6-5	TRBJ2-2	TGTGCCAGCAGAACTGGGTTCACCGGGGAGCTGTTTTTT	CASRTGFTGELFF
TRBD1	.	TRBV6-5	TRBJ1-5	TGTGCCAGCAGCACCCAGACAGGGGACAATCAGCCCCAGCATTTT	CASSTQTGDNQPQHF
.	.	TRBV25-1	TRBJ2-5	TGTGCCAGCACCGGGGGCGTTTTAGAGACCCAGTACTTC	CASTGGVLETQYF
TRBD2	.	TRBV7-2	TRBJ2-1	TGTGCCAGCAGCTCCCGGGGGGGCAATGAGCAGTTCTTC	CASSSRGGNEQFF
TRBD1	.	TRBV10-3	TRBJ1-3	TGTGCCATCAGTGAGGGTACAGGGGGGACAGGAAACACCATATATTTT	CAISEGTGGTGNTIYF
.	.	TRBV4-3	TRBJ1-1	TGCGCCAGCAGCCAAGATGGAGGTTACATGAACACTGAAGCTTTCTTT	CASSQDGGYMNTEAFF
.	.	TRBV6-2/TRBV6-3	TRBJ1-5	TGTGCCAGTAGCGGGGACTATCAGCCCCAGCATTTT	CASSGDYQPQHF
TRBD1	.	TRBV28	TRBJ1-1	TGTGCCAGCAGTTTAGACAGGGGGAACACTGAAGCTTTCTTT	CASSLDRGNTEAFF
.	.	TRBV2	TRBJ1-3	TGTGCCACCACCTCGGGATTTACTGGAAACACCATATATTTT	CATTSGFTGNTIYF
.	.	TRBV19	TRBJ2-1	TGTGCCAGTAGTATCGGGACTTCGTACAATGAGCAGTTCTTC	CASSIGTSYNEQFF
.	.	TRBV6-2/TRBV6-3	TRBJ1-3	TGTGCCAGCAGTTACCCAGGCTCTCTCGACCTCTCTGGAAACACCATATATTTT	CASSYPGSLDLSGNTIYF
TRBD1	once	TRBV24-1	TRBJ2-5	TGTGCCACCAGTGAGGCGACAGGGGCGGGAGAGACCCAGTACTTC	CATSEATGAGETQYF
.	.	TRBV9	TRBJ2-2	TGTGCCAGCAGCGTAGCCCCCCGTCCGTCACCGAACACCGGGGAGCTGTTTTTT	CASSVAPRPSPNTGELFF
.	.	TRBV5-1	TRBJ1-2	TGCGCCAGCAGTCGCGAGGGGGACGGCTATGGCTACACCTTC	CASSREGDGYGYTF
.	.	TRBV7-3	TRBJ1-4	TGTGCCAGCAGCCCCCCCCTAAAGCCAACTAATGAAAAACTGTTTTTT	CASSPPLKPTNEKLFF
.	.	TRBV10-1	TRBJ1-1	TGCGCCAGCGCCCCCGGGGGGAACACTGAAGCTTTCTTT	CASAPGGNTEAFF
.	.	TRBV28	TRBJ1-2	TGTGCCAGCAGTTCGGTCAGGCGCGGGTATGGCTACACCTTC	CASSSVRRGYGYTF
.	.	TRBV30	TRBJ2-3	TGTGCCTGGAGTGAAAGCGGGAGCACAGATACGCAGTATTTT	CAWSESGSTDTQYF
.	.	TRBV19	TRBJ1-2	TGTGCCAGTAGTATGAGTAGGGGTTACGGCTACACCTTC	CASSMSRGYGYTF
.	.	TRBV19	TRBJ2-2	TGTGCCAGTAGTTCCCGACAGGTGGCTCTTACCGGGGAGCTGTTTTTT	CASSSRQVALTGELFF
TRBD2	.	TRBV7-2	TRBJ2-3	TGTGCCAGCAGCACGATAGCGGGGGCTAGCACAGATACGCAGTATTTT	CASSTIAGASTDTQYF
.	.	TRBV4-1	TRBJ1-3	TGCGCCAGCAGCCACCCAGGGACTGGAAACACCATATATTTT	CASSHPGTGNTIYF
.	.	TRBV6-5	TRBJ1-6	TGTGCCAGCAGAACCTTCACAGGCCGTAATTCACCCCTCCACTTT	CASRTFTGRNSPLHF
.	.	TRBV19	TRBJ1-1	TGTGCCAGTAACGAGGGCACTGAAGCTTTCTTT	CASNEGTEAFF
.	.	TRBV12-3/TRBV12-4	TRBJ2-5	TGTGCCAGCAGTTCACGACAGGAAGAGACCCAGTACTTC	CASSSRQEETQYF
.	.	TRBV19	TRBJ1-5	TGTGCCAGTAGTATGTGGACAGACAATCAGCCCCAGCATTTT	CASSMWTDNQPQHF
.	.	TRBV30	TRBJ2-1	TGTGCCTGGAGTACCTCAGCGGATGAGCAGTTCTTC	CAWSTSADEQFF
TRBD1	once	TRBV19	TRBJ2-5	TGTGCCAGTAGGTCGGTTGGGACAGGGGGATTTGAGACCCAGTACTTC	CASRSVGTGGFETQYF
.	once	TRBV6-1	TRBJ2-2	TGTGCCAGCAGTTTCAACACCGGGGAGCTGTTTTTT	CASSFNTGELFF
.	.	TRBV18	TRBJ1-2	TGTGCCAGCTCACCATCGGGTACTACTAACTATGGCTACACCTTC	CASSPSGTTNYGYTF
.	.	TRBV6-6	TRBJ1-6	TGTGCCAGCAGTTTTAGGACAGATAATTCACCCCTCCACTTT	CASSFRTDNSPLHF
.	.	TRBV7-2	TRBJ1-2	TGTGCCAGCAGCTTTACGGACTATGGCTACACCTTC	CASSFTDYGYTF
TRBD1	.	TRBV12-5	TRBJ2-1	TGTGCTAGTGGTTTTGGGGCAGGGGGCGATGAGCAGTTCTTC	CASGFGAGGDEQFF
.	.	TRBV18	TRBJ1-1	TGTGCCAGCTCACCAGAAGCAGGGTCGGGCACTGAAGCTTTCTTT	CASSPEAGSGTEAFF
.	few	TRBV9	TRBJ1-2	TGTGCCAGCAGCGTAGAGCCCCTCCCCAGGAACTATGGCTACACCTTC	CASSVEPLPRNYGYTF
TRBD2	.	TRBV28	TRBJ2-2	TGTGCCAGCAGTCCCTGGACTAGGGGTAACACCGGGGAGCTGTTTTTT	CASSPWTRGNTGELFF
.	.	TRBV6-4	TRBJ1-1	TGTGCCAGCAGTGAATTGATGAACACTGAAGCTTTCTTT	CASSELMNTEAFF
TRBD2	.	TRBV7-2	TRBJ2-3	TGTGCCAGCAGCTTAGTCTTGAGCGGGGGCACAGATACGCAGTATTTT	CASSLVLSGGTDTQYF
.	.	TRBV29-1	TRBJ1-2	TGCAGCGTTGAACATTACAGTTATGGCTACACCTTC	CSVEHYSYGYTF
.	.	TRBV18	TRBJ1-1	TGTGCCAGCTCACCGAGCACGAACACTGAAGCTTTCTTT	CASSPSTNTEAFF
TRBD1	.	TRBV5-1	TRBJ2-3	TGCGCCAGCAGCCCGATGAACAGGGGGACAGATACGCAGTATTTT	CASSPMNRGTDTQYF
.	.	TRBV4-1	TRBJ2-2	TGCGCCAGCAGCCTCGCTCCCGCGGTAGCGGACACCGGGGAGCTGTTTTTT	CASSLAPAVADTGELFF